This passage covers 28 T cell receptor beta chains from one sample sequenced in a study of response to subunit inactivated influenza vaccine (dated by TCRdb to the late 2010s). Library generation was performed with RT-PCR. Sequencing relied on an Illumina HiSeq 2500. The public reads were reanalyzed by TCRdb: fastp trimming at Q25, MiXCR alignment, in-frame beta chains only. Duplicate CDR3 protein sequences are folded into a single record with the most common DNA and genes. Here the sample has about 500,000 distinct CDR3 sequences; 16% occur a single time. Over 2.5% of the sample belongs to the ten largest clones. Sequences were derived from CD4+ T cells sorted from PBMCs, sampled less than 30 months after vaccination. All receptors derive from a man aged 45 to 70 who received an inactivated influenza vaccine. Donor details come from another sample of the same person, matched by shared clones.

In its sample, this clonotype was seen many times. The rearrangement uses TRBV10-1 and TRBJ2-3; possibly TRBD2 for D (6 bases). Germline V gene data show CDR1 as WNHNN and CDR2 as SYGVQD (reference sequence). V lost 0 bases and J lost 6, with 10 bases in between. CDR3 length: 14 residues. CDR3 DNA: TGCGCCAGCAGTGAGTCTGGGAGGAGGGATACGCAGTATTTT. Translation gives CASSESGRRDTQYF.

The sample holds a few counts of this clonotype. The J gene is TRBJ2-7, the V gene TRBV7-9; the match to TRBD1 covers 7 bases. J gave up 3 bases and V 5 bases, and 4 bases lay outside the gene matches. CDR1 and CDR2 from the germline V gene are SEHNR and FQNEAQ (reference sequence). The CDR3 extends over 13 amino acids. The CDR3 is CASSRGQDYEQYF. DNA of the CDR3: TGTGCCAGCAGCAGAGGACAGGACTACGAGCAGTACTTC.

This clonotype was observed at least ten times. V usage is TRBV5-6 and J usage is TRBJ2-7, with D possibly matching TRBD2 (5 bases). The CDR3 contains 13 residues. Germline V lookup: CDR1 SGHDT, CDR2 YYEEEE. V was shortened by 2 bases and J by 4 bases, with 10 bases between the two germline ends. This CDR3 is CASSFWTPYEQYF. The CDR3 DNA sequence: TGTGCCAGCAGCTTCTGGACTCCGTACGAGCAGTACTTC.

This clonotype was observed a handful of times. The chain couples TRBV7-2 to TRBJ1-2; no firm D call. Per germline, CDR1 SGHTA and CDR2 FQGNSA. V was trimmed by 3 bases and J by 4 bases, leaving 12 bases between them. The CDR3 runs to 14 residues. The CDR3 DNA follows: TGTGCCAGCAGCTTCACCGGGCTCGGCTATGGCTACACCTTC. It encodes CASSFTGLGYGYTF.

Only a few counts were recorded for this clonotype. The rearrangement joins TRBV10-3 to TRBJ1-1, with D perhaps matching TRBD1 (5 bases). CDR3 length equals 13 residues. V lost 6 bases, J lost 8 bases, and 16 bases lay in between. CDR1 is ENHRY, CDR2 SYGVKD, per germline. CDR3 DNA sequence: TGTGCCATCAGGAGTGGCAGGGATAGCGAAGCTTTCTTT. Translating it yields CAIRSGRDSEAFF.

Ten or more counts support this clonotype. The chain recombines TRBV12-3 or TRBV12-4 with TRBJ2-2, with no clear D. V lost 3 bases and J 6 bases, leaving 5 bases between the germline ends. The CDR3 contains 12 residues. The CDR3 spells CASSFGPGELFF. As DNA, the CDR3 is TGTGCCAGCAGTTTCGGACCCGGGGAGCTGTTTTTT.

V gene TRBV20-1 combines with J gene TRBJ1-1; D gene ambiguous. Trimming cost V 0 bases and J 4 bases, with 9 bases left between them. This CDR3 comprises 13 residues. Looked up from germline, CDR1 is DFQATT and CDR2 is SNEGSKA (reference sequence). CDR3 in DNA: TGCAGTGCTAGAGAGGGTGTCGGCACTGAAGCTTTCTTT. It translates to CSAREGVGTEAFF.

This chain joins TRBV20-1 and TRBJ2-1; D gene ambiguous. The CDR3 runs 11 residues. Germline CDR1 and CDR2: DFQATT and SNEGSKA (reference sequence). V was shortened by 1 base and J by 7 bases, with 5 bases between the two germline ends. CDR3 region: CSARAANEQFF. DNA for the CDR3: TGCAGTGCTAGAGCGGCTAATGAGCAGTTCTTC.

The chain couples TRBV4-1 to TRBJ2-1; 9 positions agree with TRBD2. V lost 1 base and J lost 12; bases outside the gene matches: 10. The length of the CDR3 is 15 residues. CDR1 and CDR2 from the germline V gene are MGHRA and YSYEKL. The CDR3 sequence: CASSQVPRGGDPQFF. As DNA, the CDR3 is TGCGCCAGCAGCCAAGTTCCGCGCGGGGGGGACCCGCAGTTCTTC.

The J gene is TRBJ2-3, the V gene TRBV24-1, with D unresolved. The ends were cut back, 2 bases at V and 5 bases at J, with 4 bases in the middle. The CDR3 runs 12 residues. Germline lookup yields CDR1 KGHDR and CDR2 SFDVKD. Here the CDR3 DNA reads TGTGCCACCAGTGATTCCGGAGATACGCAGTATTTT. It codes for CATSDSGDTQYF.

The chain is built from TRBV29-1 and TRBJ2-1; 7 positions match TRBD2. Trimming removed 7 bases from V and 6 bases from J; junction bases left unmatched: 6. The CDR3 is 12 amino acids. Germline V CDR1 and CDR2: SQVTM, ANQGSEA. Written as DNA, the CDR3 is TGCAGCGGGACCGGGACTATCAATGAGCAGTTCTTC. This sequence encodes CSGTGTINEQFF.

The gene calls are TRBV30 and TRBJ1-1, with D unclear. CDR3 length: 12 amino acids. Germline values: CDR1 GTSNPN, CDR2 SVGIG (reference sequence). Trimming left V 0 bases short and J 4 bases short, with 6 bases between. This chain's CDR3 is CAWSVLSTEAFF. CDR3 bases: TGTGCCTGGAGTGTACTAAGCACTGAAGCTTTCTTT.

The chain employs TRBV4-2 and TRBJ1-2; 8 nucleotides align to TRBD1. Unmatched junction bases numbered 11, after V lost 1 base and J lost 7 bases. Looked up from germline, CDR1 is LGHNA and CDR2 is YNFKEQ. The CDR3 is 16 residues long. The CDR3 reads CASSQVSTGGSSGYTF. CDR3 nucleotide sequence: TGTGCCAGCAGCCAAGTCTCCACAGGGGGGAGTAGTGGCTACACCTTC.

J is TRBJ1-1 and V is TRBV6-1; D possibly corresponds to TRBD1 (5 bases). Trimming pared 2 bases from V and 4 bases from J, leaving 8 bases between. CDR1 is MNHNS and CDR2 is SASEGT in the germline V gene. The CDR3 is made up of 13 amino acids. CDR3 sequence: CASSEMGGTEAFF. Written as DNA, the CDR3 is TGTGCCAGCAGTGAAATGGGGGGCACTGAAGCTTTCTTT.

This clonotype has a handful of counts. The chain couples TRBV20-1 to TRBJ2-4; no definite D call. Germline-derived CDR1 and CDR2 are DFQATT and SNEGSKA (reference sequence). The CDR3 covers 16 residues. With 0 bases removed from V and 0 bases from J, the gap between germline ends came to 12 bases. As DNA, the CDR3 is TGCAGTGCTAGAGATAGGCCAGTGATAGCCAAAAACATTCAGTACTTC. Its translation: CSARDRPVIAKNIQYF.

This clonotype was found a few times. This sequence joins TRBV12-3 or TRBV12-4 and TRBJ1-4; D is unresolved. Trimming took 3 bases from V and 7 from J, leaving 12 bases between them. CDR3 length: 14 amino acids. The CDR3 protein is CASSFRIVGEKLFF. The CDR3 bases are TGTGCCAGCAGTTTCCGAATAGTGGGTGAAAAACTGTTTTTT.

This clonotype was recorded only once. The chain is built from TRBV28 and TRBJ1-1; D may be TRBD1 (6 bases). In germline, CDR1 is MDHEN, CDR2 SYDVKM. The CDR3 extends over 16 amino acids. V was shortened by 4 bases and J by 2 bases, with 17 bases between the two germline ends. The CDR3 is CASSSPGGEGNTEAFF. The CDR3 nucleotides are TGTGCCAGCAGTTCCCCGGGGGGCGAGGGAAACACTGAAGCTTTCTTT.

J is TRBJ1-4 and V is TRBV29-1; 7 nucleotides match TRBD1. V trimming: 8 bases; J trimming: 4 bases; junction bases outside the gene matches: 10. The CDR3 is 14 amino acids. The germline V gene has CDR1 SQVTM and CDR2 ANQGSEA. Here the CDR3 DNA reads TGCAGCTTTCGACAGGGCGCCCTTAATGAAAAACTGTTTTTT. Protein: CSFRQGALNEKLFF.

J is TRBJ2-1 and V is TRBV20-1; TRBD2 matches at 8 bases. V shed 5 bases, J shed 7 bases, and the junction held 13 bases outside the gene matches. CDR3 length: 15 amino acids. From germline, CDR1 is DFQATT and CDR2 SNEGSKA (reference sequence). Here the CDR3 reads CSAPQAGVEVNEQFF. In DNA form, the CDR3 reads TGCAGTGCTCCGCAAGCGGGGGTCGAGGTGAATGAGCAGTTCTTC.

This clonotype has just a few counts. For the CDR3, the DNA is TGTGCCAGCAGCCGACGCGAGGGGCAAACCTTC. This codes for CASSRREGQTF. This sequence joins TRBV6-2 or TRBV6-3 and TRBJ1-2; D might be TRBD1 (5 bases). The CDR3 length is 11 residues. Germline V gives CDR1 MNHEY, CDR2 SVGEGT. Trimming took 6 bases from V and 14 from J, leaving 16 bases between them.

The table lists this clonotype with many counts. The chain uses TRBV12-3 or TRBV12-4 and TRBJ1-5; D is unresolved. Trimming removed 3 bases from V and 0 bases from J, with 3 bases in between. The CDR3 loop spans 13 amino acids. The chain's CDR3 is CASSLGSNQPQHF. The CDR3 DNA reads TGTGCCAGCAGTTTGGGTAGCAATCAGCCCCAGCATTTT.

V is TRBV6-1 and J is TRBJ1-1; no definite D call. V lost 7 bases and J 8 bases, leaving 8 bases between the germline ends. This CDR3 is 10 amino acids long. The V gene's germline CDR1 is MNHNS and CDR2 SASEGT. The CDR3 protein is CASIRTEAFF. The CDR3 coding sequence is TGTGCCAGCATAAGAACGGAAGCTTTCTTT.

This clonotype occurred a few times. The chain is built from TRBV6-5 and TRBJ1-1; D unresolved. Trimming shortened V by 0 bases and J by 4 bases, and 12 bases separated the two germline ends. The CDR3 extends over 15 amino acids. Germline loops: CDR1 MNHEY, CDR2 SVGAGI. The chain's CDR3 is CASSYSSAPGTEAFF. As DNA, the CDR3 is TGTGCCAGCAGTTACTCCTCCGCCCCGGGCACTGAAGCTTTCTTT.

CDR3 in amino acids: CASSPRDSYEQYF. CDR3 nucleotide sequence: TGTGCCAGCAGTCCCAGGGACAGCTACGAGCAGTACTTC. V usage is TRBV12-3 or TRBV12-4 and J usage is TRBJ2-7, with 7 bases identical to TRBD1. CDR3 length equals 13 residues. After removal of 5 bases from V and 3 bases from J, the junction contained 4 bases not matched to a gene.

This clonotype has just a few counts. The chain employs TRBV9 and TRBJ2-2; TRBD1 might be the D (5 bases). The CDR3 loop spans 15 amino acids. Germline lookup yields CDR1 SGDLS and CDR2 YYNGEE. Trimming stripped 0 bases from V and 5 bases from J, with 11 bases between. The CDR3 is CASSVVEGVTGELFF. CDR3 nucleotides: TGTGCCAGCAGCGTAGTTGAAGGGGTTACCGGGGAGCTGTTTTTT.

This clonotype was seen more than once but under ten times. The V gene is TRBV12-3 or TRBV12-4, the J gene TRBJ2-2; 10 bases align to TRBD2. There are 15 residues in the CDR3. J gave up 6 bases and V 7 bases, and 8 bases lay outside the gene matches. The CDR3 is CASTLGTSDSGELFF. The DNA of the CDR3 is TGTGCCAGCACCTTGGGGACTAGCGACTCCGGGGAGCTGTTTTTT.

Ten or more counts support this clonotype. The junction does not match germline at one end; this may be a read error. The chain combines TRBV11-2 with TRBJ2-1, with D perhaps given as TRBD1 or TRBD2 (5 bases each). Germline V gene data show CDR1 as SGHAT and CDR2 as FQNNGV. The CDR3 totals 16 residues. The CDR3 DNA reads TGTGCCAGCACCTTACAAGGGACCTCCTCCTACAATGAGCAGTTCTTC. Translated: CASTLQGTSSYNEQFF.

A remark on this clonotype: It is likely a read error, because the conserved phenylalanine at the end of the CDR3 is missing. The chain employs TRBV7-9 and TRBJ1-1, with a tentative D call TRBD1 (5 bases). Germline CDR1 SEHNR, CDR2 FQNEAQ (reference sequence). The CDR3 runs 16 residues. Trimming removed 5 bases from V and 4 bases from J, with 20 bases in between. CDR3 loop: CASSPGTGGEGTEAFL. In DNA form, the CDR3 reads TGTGCCAGCAGCCCCGGGACGGGAGGAGAGGGCACTGAAGCTTTCCTT.